The rows below give T cell receptor beta chains drawn from one sample of a study of T cells expressing NK-cell markers. Reprocessing the 5' RACE reads, TCRdb reports a single entry for every CDR3 protein and omits DNA. Its table lists 200,000 to 300,000 distinct CDR3 sequences. Sequencing used blood T cells: a sorted CD56 or NKG2C T cell subset, CD4+ or CD8+ T cells, or bulk PBMC T cells (not recorded which). The source is a woman between 18 and 70 years old in good health. CDR3s include the opening cysteine and the closing phenylalanine or tryptophan.

>TRBV6-2/TRBV6-3|TRBJ1-1
CASSRPDRLNTEAFF
>TRBV9|TRBJ2-1
CASSGGQTTYNEQFF
>TRBV9|TRBJ1-1
CASSGDRGFGKAFF
>TRBV12-3/TRBV12-4|TRBJ1-1
CASSLRTGGAFF
>TRBV7-2|TRBJ2-3
CASSLPVGRTDTQYF
>TRBV7-2|TRBJ2-1
CASGVGSTYNEQFF
>TRBV14|TRBJ1-1
CASSQLRAEAFF
>TRBV20-1|TRBJ2-1
CSARDILAGGPEQFF
>TRBV5-1|TRBJ2-6
CASSGRLARSGANVLTF
>TRBV10-3|TRBJ2-2
CAITGQPNTGELFF
>TRBV5-1|TRBJ2-1
CASSLARGSQQFF
>TRBV19|TRBJ1-1
CASISLGGGKDTEAFF
>TRBV2|TRBJ2-3
CASSDRNSDTQYF
>TRBV7-9|TRBJ1-4
CASSMGQSLTTEKLFF
>TRBV12-3/TRBV12-4|TRBJ2-4
CASSSWTAVAKNIQYF
>TRBV29-1|TRBJ1-2
CSVATDLTYGYTF
>TRBV3-1|TRBJ2-3
CASSRGLGTDTQYF
>TRBV28|TRBJ2-2
CASRAGGTGELFF
>TRBV20-1|TRBJ1-5
CSARDQRLSQPQHF
>TRBV20-1|TRBJ2-5
CSARIRHQETQYF
>TRBV12-3/TRBV12-4|TRBJ2-2
CASSFWGLASPGELFF